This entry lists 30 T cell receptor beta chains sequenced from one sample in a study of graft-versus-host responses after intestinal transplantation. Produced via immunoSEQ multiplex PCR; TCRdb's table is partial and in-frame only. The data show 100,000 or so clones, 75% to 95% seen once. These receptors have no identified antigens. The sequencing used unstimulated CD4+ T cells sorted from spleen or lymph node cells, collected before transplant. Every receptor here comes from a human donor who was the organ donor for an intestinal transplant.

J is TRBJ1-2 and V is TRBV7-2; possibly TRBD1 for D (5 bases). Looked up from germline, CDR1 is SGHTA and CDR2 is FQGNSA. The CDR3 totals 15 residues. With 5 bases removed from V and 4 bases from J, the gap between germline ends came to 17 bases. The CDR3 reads CASSPQGAASYGYTF. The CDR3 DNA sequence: TGTGCCAGCAGCCCCCAGGGCGCAGCCTCCTATGGCTACACCTTC.

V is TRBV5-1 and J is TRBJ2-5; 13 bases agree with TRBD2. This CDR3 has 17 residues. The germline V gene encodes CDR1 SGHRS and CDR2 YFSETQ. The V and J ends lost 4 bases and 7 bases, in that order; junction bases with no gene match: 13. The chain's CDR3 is CASSPSTGTSGVGTQYF. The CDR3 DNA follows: TGCGCCAGCAGCCCGAGCACCGGGACTAGCGGGGTGGGGACCCAGTACTTC.

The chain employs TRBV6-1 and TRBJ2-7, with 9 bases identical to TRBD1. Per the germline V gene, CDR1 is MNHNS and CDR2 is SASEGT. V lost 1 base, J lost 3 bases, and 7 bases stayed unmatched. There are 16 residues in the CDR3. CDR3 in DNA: TGTGCCAGCAGTGAAGATCAGGGACAGGGTTTCTACGAGCAGTACTTC. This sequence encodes CASSEDQGQGFYEQYF.

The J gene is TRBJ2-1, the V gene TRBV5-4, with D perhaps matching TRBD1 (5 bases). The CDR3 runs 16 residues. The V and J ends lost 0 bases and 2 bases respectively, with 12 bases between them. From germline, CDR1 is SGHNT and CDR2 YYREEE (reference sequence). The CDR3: CASSLDEAGPYNEQFF. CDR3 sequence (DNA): TGTGCCAGCAGCTTGGACGAGGCAGGGCCCTACAATGAGCAGTTCTTC.

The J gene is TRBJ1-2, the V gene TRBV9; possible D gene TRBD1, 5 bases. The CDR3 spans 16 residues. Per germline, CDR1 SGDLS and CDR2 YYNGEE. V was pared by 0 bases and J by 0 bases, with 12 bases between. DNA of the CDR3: TGTGCCAGCAGCGTAGCACCAGGGCCTTCTAACTATGGCTACACCTTC. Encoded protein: CASSVAPGPSNYGYTF.

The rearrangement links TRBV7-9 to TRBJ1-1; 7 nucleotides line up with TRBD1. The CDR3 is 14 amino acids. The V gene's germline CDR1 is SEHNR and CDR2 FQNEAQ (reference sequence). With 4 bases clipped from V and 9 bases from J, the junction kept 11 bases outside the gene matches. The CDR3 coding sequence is TGTGCCAGCAGCTCTAAGACCGGGACAGTAAAAGCTTTCTTT. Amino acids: CASSSKTGTVKAFF. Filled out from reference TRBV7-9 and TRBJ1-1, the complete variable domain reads DTGVSQNPRHKITKRGQNVTFRCDPISEHNRLYWYRQTLGQGPEFLTYFQNEAQLEKSRLLSDRFSAERPKGSFSTLEIQRTEQGDSAMYLCASSSKTGTVKAFFGQGTRLTVV.

CDR3 bases: TGTGCCAGTACCATATCTAGCGGGGGTTCCTACGAGCAGTACTTC. Translation: CASTISSGGSYEQYF. The J gene is TRBJ2-7, the V gene TRBV19; 10 bases are shared with TRBD2. Germline V gene data show CDR1 as LNHDA and CDR2 as SQIVND (reference sequence). This CDR3 is built from 15 residues. J gave up 1 base and V 7 bases, and 7 bases lay outside the gene matches.

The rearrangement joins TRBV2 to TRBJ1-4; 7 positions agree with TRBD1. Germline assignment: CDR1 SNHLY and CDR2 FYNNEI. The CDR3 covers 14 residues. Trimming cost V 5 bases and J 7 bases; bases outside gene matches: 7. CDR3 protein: CASSFDRAIEKLFF. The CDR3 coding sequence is TGTGCCAGCAGTTTCGACAGGGCGATTGAAAAACTGTTTTTT.

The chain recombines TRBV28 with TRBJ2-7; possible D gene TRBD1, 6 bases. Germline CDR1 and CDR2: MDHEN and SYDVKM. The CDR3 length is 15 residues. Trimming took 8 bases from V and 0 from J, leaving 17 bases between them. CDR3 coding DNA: TGTGCCAGCGCCATAACAGGGCCAAGCTCCTACGAGCAGTACTTC. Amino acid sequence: CASAITGPSSYEQYF.

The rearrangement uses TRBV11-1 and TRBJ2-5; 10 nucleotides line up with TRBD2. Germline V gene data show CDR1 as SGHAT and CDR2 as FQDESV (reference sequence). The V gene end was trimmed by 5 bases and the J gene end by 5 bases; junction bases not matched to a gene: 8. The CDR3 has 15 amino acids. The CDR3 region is CASSESGGAVETQYF. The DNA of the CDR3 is TGTGCCAGCAGCGAAAGCGGGGGGGCAGTGGAGACCCAGTACTTC.

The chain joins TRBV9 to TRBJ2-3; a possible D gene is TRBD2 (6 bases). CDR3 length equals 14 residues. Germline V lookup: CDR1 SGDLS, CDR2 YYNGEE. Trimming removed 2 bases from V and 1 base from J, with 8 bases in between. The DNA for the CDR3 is TGTGCCAGCAGCGTGGGGGGACGCACAGATACGCAGTATTTT. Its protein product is CASSVGGRTDTQYF.

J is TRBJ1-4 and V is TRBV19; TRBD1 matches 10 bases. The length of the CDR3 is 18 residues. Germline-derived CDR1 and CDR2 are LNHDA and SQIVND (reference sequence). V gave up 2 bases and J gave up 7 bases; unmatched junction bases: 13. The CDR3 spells CASSINPGQGFGSEKLFF. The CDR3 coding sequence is TGTGCCAGTAGTATAAACCCGGGACAGGGGTTTGGCAGTGAAAAACTGTTTTTT.

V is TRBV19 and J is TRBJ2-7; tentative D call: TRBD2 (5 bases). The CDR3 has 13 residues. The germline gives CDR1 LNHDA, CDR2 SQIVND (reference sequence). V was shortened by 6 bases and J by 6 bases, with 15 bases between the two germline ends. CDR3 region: CASSDTRVVEQYF. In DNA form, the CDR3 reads TGTGCCAGTAGCGATACGAGGGTTGTCGAGCAGTACTTC.

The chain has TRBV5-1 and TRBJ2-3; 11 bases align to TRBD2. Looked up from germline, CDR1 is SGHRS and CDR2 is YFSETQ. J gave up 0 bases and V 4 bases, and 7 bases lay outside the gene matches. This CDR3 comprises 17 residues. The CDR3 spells CASSRGASGGSTDTQYF. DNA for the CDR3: TGCGCCAGCAGCCGTGGCGCTAGCGGGGGGAGCACAGATACGCAGTATTTT.

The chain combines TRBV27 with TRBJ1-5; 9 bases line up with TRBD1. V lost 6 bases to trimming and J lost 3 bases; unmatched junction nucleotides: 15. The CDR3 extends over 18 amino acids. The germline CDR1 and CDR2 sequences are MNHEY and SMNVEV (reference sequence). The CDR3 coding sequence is TGTGCCAGCAGCGGCCTTCAGGTCGGGACAGGGTACAATCAGCCCCAGCATTTT. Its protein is CASSGLQVGTGYNQPQHF.

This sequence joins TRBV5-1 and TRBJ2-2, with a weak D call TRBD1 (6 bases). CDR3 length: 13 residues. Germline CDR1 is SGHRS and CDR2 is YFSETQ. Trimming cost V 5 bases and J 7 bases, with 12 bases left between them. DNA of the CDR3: TGCGCCAGCAGTTCGACAGGTCTCGGGGAGCTGTTTTTT. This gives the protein CASSSTGLGELFF.

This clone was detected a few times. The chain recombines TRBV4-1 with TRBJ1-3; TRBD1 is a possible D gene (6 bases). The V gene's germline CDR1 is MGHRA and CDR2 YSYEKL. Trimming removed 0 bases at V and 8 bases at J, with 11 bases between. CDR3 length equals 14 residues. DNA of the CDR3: TGCGCCAGCAGCCAAGATCCAGGGACATACACCATATATTTT. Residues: CASSQDPGTYTIYF.

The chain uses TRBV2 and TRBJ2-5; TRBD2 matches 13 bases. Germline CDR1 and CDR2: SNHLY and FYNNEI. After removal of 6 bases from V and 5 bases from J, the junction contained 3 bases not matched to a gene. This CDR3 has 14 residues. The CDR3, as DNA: TGTGCCAGCAGCCAGGGACTAGCGGGGGAGACCCAGTACTTC. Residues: CASSQGLAGETQYF.

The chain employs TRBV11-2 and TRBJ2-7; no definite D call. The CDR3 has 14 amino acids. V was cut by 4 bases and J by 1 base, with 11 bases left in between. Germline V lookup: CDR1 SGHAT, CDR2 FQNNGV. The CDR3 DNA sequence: TGTGCCAGCAGCTCCCGACTTGAATCCTACGAGCAGTACTTC. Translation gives CASSSRLESYEQYF.

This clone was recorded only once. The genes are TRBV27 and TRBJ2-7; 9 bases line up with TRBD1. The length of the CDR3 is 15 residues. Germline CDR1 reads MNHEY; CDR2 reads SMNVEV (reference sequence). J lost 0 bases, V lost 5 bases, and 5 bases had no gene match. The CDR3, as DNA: TGTGCCAGCAGTCCTGGACAGGGGCGCTCCTACGAGCAGTACTTC. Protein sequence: CASSPGQGRSYEQYF.

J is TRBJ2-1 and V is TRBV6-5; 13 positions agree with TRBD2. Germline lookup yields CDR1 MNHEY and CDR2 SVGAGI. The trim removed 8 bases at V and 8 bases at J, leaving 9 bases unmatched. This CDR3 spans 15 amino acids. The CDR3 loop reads CASELRLAGGYEQFF. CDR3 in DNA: TGTGCCAGCGAGTTAAGACTAGCGGGGGGTTATGAGCAGTTCTTC.

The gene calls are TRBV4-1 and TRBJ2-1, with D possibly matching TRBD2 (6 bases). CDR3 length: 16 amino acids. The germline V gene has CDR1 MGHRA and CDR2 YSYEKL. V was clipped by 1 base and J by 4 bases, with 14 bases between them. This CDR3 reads CASSQGFAGRYNEQFF. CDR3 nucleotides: TGCGCCAGCAGCCAAGGGTTCGCGGGGCGATACAATGAGCAGTTCTTC.

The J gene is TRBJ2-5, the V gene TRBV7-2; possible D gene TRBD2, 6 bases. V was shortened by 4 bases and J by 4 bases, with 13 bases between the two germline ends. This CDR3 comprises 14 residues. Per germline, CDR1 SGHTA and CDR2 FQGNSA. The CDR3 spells CASSYRGARETQYF. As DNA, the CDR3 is TGTGCCAGCAGCTACCGCGGGGCCAGAGAGACCCAGTACTTC.

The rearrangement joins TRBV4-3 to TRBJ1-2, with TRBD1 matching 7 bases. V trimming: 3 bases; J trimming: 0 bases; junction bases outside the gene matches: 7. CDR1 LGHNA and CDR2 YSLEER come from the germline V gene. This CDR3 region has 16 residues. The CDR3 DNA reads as TGCGCCAGCAGCCAGGGGGACAGACGCCCTAACTATGGCTACACCTTC. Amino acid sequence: CASSQGDRRPNYGYTF.

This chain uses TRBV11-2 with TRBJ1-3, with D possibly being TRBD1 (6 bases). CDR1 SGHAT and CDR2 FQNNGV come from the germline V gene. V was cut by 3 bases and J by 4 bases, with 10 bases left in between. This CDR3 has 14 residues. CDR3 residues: CASSFRGAGNTIYF. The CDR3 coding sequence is TGTGCCAGCAGCTTCAGGGGAGCAGGAAACACCATATATTTT.

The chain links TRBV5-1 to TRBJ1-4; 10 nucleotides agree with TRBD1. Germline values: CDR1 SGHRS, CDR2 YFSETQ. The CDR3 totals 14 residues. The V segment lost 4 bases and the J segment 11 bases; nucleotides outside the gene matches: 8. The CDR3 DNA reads TGCGCCAGCAGCCCCGGGACAGGGGCCCAGAAACTGTTTTTT. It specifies CASSPGTGAQKLFF.

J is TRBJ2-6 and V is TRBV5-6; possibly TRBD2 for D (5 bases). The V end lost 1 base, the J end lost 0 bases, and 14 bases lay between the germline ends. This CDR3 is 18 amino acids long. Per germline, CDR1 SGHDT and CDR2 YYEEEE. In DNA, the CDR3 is TGTGCCAGCAGCTTGTACGGGGATTATGGCTCTGGGGCCAACGTCCTGACTTTC. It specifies CASSLYGDYGSGANVLTF.

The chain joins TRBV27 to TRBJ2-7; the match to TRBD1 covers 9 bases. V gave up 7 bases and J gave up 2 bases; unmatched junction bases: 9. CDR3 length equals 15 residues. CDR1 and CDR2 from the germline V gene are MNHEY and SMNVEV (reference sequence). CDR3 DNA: TGTGCCAGCACCCCGTCCGGGACAGGGACCTACGAGCAGTACTTC. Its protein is CASTPSGTGTYEQYF.

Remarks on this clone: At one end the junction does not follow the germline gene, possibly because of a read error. The CDR3 protein is CASSLNPGGSHEQYF. The CDR3 DNA follows: TGTGCCAGCAGCTTAAACCCAGGGGGCTCCCACGAGCAGTACTTC. The V and J genes are TRBV7-3 and TRBJ2-7; 8 nucleotides align to TRBD1. CDR1 SGHTA and CDR2 FQGTGA come from the germline V gene. The CDR3 runs to 15 residues. The full variable domain, completed using reference TRBV7-3 and TRBJ2-7, is GAGVSQTPSNKVTEKGKYVELRCDPISGHTALYWYRQSLGQGPEFLIYFQGTGAADDSGLPNDRFFAVRPEGSVSTLKIQRTERGDSAVYLCASSLNPGGSHEQYFGPGTRLTVT.

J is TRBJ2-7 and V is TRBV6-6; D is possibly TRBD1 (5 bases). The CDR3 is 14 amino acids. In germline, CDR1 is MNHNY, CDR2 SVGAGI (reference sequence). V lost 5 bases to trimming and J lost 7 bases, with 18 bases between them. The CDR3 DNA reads TGTGCCAGCAGTACCTCTAGGGGAACTGGAGAGCAGTACTTC. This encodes CASSTSRGTGEQYF.